The clone carrying this TCR beta chain showed up just a few times. A junction boundary mismatches the germline segment, possibly from a read error. Profiling of TCR beta VDJ combinations and CDR3 sequences used genomic DNA as template. TCRdb reprocessed the reads with MiXCR, giving one entry per CDR3 protein. Of about 81,000 distinct CDR3 sequences listed, around 42% are singletons. CDR3 length equals 14 residues. The germline gives CDR1 MGHDK, CDR2 SYGVNS. The data belong to a study of CD8+CD57+ T cells in acquired aplastic anemia. Across the study: CD4+ reads averaged around 9.9 million in healthy donors.

The source material was sorted CD4+, CD8+, or CD8+CD57+ T cells (not recorded which) from PBMCs. The clonotype was recovered from a human donor in good health, serving as a control. The chain uses TRBV25-1 and TRBJ2-3; D call uncertain. The CDR3 DNA sequence: TGCGCCAGCAGCCAAGAAGAGGACGCAGATACGCAGTATTTT. This codes for CASSQEEDADTQYF. Using reference TRBV25-1 and TRBJ2-3 for the parts outside the CDR3, the full variable domain is EADIYQTPRYLVIGTGKKITLECSQTMGHDKMYWYQQDPGMELHLIHYSYGVNSTEKGDLSSESTVSRIRTEHFPLTLESARPSHTSQYLCASSQEEDADTQYFGPGTRLTVL.